A few counts support the clone carrying this TCR beta chain. Its specificity is unknown. From germline, CDR1 is KGHSH and CDR2 LQKENI. V trimming: 4 bases; J trimming: 2 bases; junction bases outside the gene matches: 3. The CDR3 totals 15 residues. This sample stems from a study of T-cell reconstitution after alpha-beta-depleted transplantation in children. Whole-study results and caveats: About two months after transplant, alpha-beta T cells reportedly came from several hundred expanded graft clones. Hyperexpanded clones declined; after one year, newly produced T cells mostly supplied diversity. From surviving recipient T cells and thymic progenitors came the high day-60 TCRbeta diversity observed in some patients.

Preparing the TCRbeta library involved the use of unique molecular identifiers. TCRdb reprocessed the PCR reads via MiXCR and lists one record per CDR3 protein. The sample includes more than 500,000 distinct CDR3 sequences, about an eighth of them seen just once. This receptor was identified in a female patient aged 2-9 years who had a stem cell transplant for aplastic anemia, so the T cells may come from the graft donor. Material: PBMCs, mostly from graft donor cells, obtained 180 days after TCRalphabeta/CD19-depleted stem cell transplant. The V call is TRBV18, the J call TRBJ2-3, with TRBD2 matching 10 bases. CDR3 protein: CASSQLAGFTDTQYF. CDR3 nucleotides: TGTGCCAGCTCACAACTAGCGGGATTCACAGATACGCAGTATTTT. Full variable domain (outside the CDR3, taken from reference TRBV18 and TRBJ2-3): NAGVMQNPRHLVRRRGQEARLRCSPMKGHSHVYWYRQLPEEGLKFMVYLQKENIIDESGMPKERFSAEFPKEGPSILRIQQVVRGDSAAYFCASSQLAGFTDTQYFGPGTRLTVL.